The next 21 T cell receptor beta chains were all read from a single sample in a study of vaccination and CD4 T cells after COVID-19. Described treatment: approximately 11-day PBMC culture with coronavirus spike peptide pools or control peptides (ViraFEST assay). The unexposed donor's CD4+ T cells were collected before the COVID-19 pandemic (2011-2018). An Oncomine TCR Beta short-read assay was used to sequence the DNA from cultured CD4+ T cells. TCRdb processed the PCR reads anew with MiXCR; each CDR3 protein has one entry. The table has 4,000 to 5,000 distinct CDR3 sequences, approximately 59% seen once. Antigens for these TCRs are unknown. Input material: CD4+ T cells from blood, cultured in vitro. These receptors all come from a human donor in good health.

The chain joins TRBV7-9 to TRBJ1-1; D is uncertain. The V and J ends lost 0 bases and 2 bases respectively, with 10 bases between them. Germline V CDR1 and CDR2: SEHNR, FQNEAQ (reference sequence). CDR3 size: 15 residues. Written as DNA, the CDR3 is TGTGCCAGCAGCTTAGCCTCGACGGGAAACACTGAAGCTTTCTTT. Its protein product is CASSLASTGNTEAFF.

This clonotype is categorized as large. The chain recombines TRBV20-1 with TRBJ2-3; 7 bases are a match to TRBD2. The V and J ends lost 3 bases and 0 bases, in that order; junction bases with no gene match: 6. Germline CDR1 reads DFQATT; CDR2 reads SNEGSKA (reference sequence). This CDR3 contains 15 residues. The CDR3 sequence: CSASHGRGSTDTQYF. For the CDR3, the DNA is TGCAGTGCTAGTCATGGGCGGGGGAGCACAGATACGCAGTATTTT.

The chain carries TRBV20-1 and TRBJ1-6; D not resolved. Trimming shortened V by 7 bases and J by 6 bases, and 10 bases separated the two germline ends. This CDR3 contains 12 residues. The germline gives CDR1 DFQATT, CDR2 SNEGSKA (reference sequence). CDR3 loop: CSGVIGNSPLHF. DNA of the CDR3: TGCAGTGGGGTGATCGGTAATTCACCCCTCCACTTT.

The CDR3 region is CSARDNSYQPQHF. As DNA, the CDR3 is TGCAGTGCTAGAGATAACAGTTATCAGCCCCAGCATTTT. This rearrangement joins TRBV20-1 to TRBJ1-5; no clear D. Trimming removed 0 bases from V and 5 bases from J, with 8 bases in between. This CDR3 is built from 13 residues. Germline V lookup: CDR1 DFQATT, CDR2 SNEGSKA (reference sequence).

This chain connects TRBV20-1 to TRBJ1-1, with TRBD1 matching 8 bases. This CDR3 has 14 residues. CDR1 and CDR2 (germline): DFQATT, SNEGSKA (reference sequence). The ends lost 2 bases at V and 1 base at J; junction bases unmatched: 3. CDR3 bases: TGCAGTGCTAGAAAAGGACAGGGGAACACTGAAGCTTTCTTT. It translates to CSARKGQGNTEAFF.

As DNA, the CDR3 is TGTGCCAGCAGTCGAACTCCGCCGGGACTAGCGGGAGGCCAAGAGACCCAGTACTTC. It translates to CASSRTPPGLAGGQETQYF. The rearrangement joins TRBV6-2 or TRBV6-3 to TRBJ2-5, with TRBD2 identical over 15 bases. V trimming: 5 bases; J trimming: 1 base; junction bases outside the gene matches: 11. The CDR3 consists of 19 residues. Germline loops: CDR1 MNHEY, CDR2 SVGEGT.

The CDR3 loop reads CSARGGSGANVLTF. CDR3 DNA sequence: TGCAGTGCTAGAGGTGGGTCCGGGGCCAACGTCCTGACTTTC. This sequence joins TRBV20-1 and TRBJ2-6, with no clear D. The CDR3 runs 14 residues. V was shortened by 1 base and J by 4 bases, with 8 bases between the two germline ends. Germline loops: CDR1 DFQATT, CDR2 SNEGSKA (reference sequence).

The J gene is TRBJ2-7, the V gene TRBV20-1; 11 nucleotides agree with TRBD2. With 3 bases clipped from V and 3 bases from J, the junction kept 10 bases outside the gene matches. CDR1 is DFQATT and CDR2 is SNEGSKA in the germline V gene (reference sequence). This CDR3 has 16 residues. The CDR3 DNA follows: TGCAGTGCTAGCCCCCCCGGGACTAGCGGCTACTACGAGCAGTACTTC. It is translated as CSASPPGTSGYYEQYF.

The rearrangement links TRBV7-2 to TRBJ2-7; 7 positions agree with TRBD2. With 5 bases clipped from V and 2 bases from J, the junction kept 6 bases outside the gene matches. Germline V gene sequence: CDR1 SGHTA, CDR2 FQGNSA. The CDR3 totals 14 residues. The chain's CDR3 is CASSRLGGPYEQYF. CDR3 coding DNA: TGTGCCAGCAGCCGCCTGGGAGGGCCCTACGAGCAGTACTTC.

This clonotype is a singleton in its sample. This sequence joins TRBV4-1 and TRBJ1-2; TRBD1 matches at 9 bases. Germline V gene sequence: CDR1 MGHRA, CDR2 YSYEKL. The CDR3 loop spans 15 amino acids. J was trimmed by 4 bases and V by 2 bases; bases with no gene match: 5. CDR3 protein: CASSQPTGGRYGYTF. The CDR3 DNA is TGCGCCAGCAGCCAACCGACAGGGGGTCGCTATGGCTACACCTTC.

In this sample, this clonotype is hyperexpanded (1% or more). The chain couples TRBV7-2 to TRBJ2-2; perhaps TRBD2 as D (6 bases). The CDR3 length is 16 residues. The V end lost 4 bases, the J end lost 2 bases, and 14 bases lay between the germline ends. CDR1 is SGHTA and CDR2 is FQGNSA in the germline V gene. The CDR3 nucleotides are TGTGCCAGCAGCTCTCTCGGGGGTTATAACACCGGGGAGCTGTTTTTT. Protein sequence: CASSSLGGYNTGELFF.

CDR3 sequence (DNA): TGTGCCAGTAGTATTCCCAGCGGGGTGGGGACCGGGGAGCTGTTTTTT. It specifies CASSIPSGVGTGELFF. The V and J genes are TRBV19 and TRBJ2-2; 7 positions agree with TRBD2. The CDR3 runs 16 residues. Germline V gene sequence: CDR1 LNHDA, CDR2 SQIVND (reference sequence). J gave up 5 bases and V 3 bases, and 9 bases lay outside the gene matches.

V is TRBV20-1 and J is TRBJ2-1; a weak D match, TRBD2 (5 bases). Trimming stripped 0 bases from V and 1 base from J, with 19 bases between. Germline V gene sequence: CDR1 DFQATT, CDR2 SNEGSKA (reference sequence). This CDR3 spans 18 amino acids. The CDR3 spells CSARESAGRARSYNEQFF. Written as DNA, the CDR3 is TGCAGTGCTAGAGAGTCGGCGGGCCGGGCTCGTTCCTACAATGAGCAGTTCTTC.

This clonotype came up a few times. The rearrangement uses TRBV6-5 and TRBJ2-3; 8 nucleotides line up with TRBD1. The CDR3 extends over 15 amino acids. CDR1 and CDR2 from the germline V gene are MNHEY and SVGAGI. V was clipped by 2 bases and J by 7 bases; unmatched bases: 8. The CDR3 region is CASSYSRTGRHTQYF. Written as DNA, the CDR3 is TGTGCCAGCAGTTACAGTCGGACAGGGAGACATACGCAGTATTTT.

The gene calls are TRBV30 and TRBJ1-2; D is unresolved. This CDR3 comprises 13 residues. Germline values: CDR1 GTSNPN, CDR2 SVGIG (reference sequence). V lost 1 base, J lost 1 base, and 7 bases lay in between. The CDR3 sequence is CAWSDSINYGYTF. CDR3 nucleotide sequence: TGTGCCTGGAGTGACAGTATTAACTATGGCTACACCTTC.

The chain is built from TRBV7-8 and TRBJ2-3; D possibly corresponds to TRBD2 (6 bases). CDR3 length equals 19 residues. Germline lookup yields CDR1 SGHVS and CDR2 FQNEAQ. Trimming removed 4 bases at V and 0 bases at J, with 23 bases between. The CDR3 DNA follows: TGTGCCAGCAGCTACTCTCGGAGGGCGCAACACCGGAGCACAGATACGCAGTATTTT. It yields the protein CASSYSRRAQHRSTDTQYF.

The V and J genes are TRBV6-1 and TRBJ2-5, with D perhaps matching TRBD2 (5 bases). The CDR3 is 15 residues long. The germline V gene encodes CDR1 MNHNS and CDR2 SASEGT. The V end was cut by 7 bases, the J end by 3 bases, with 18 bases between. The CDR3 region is CASNGGSGKKETQYF. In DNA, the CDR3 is TGTGCCAGCAACGGTGGAAGCGGTAAAAAAGAGACCCAGTACTTC.

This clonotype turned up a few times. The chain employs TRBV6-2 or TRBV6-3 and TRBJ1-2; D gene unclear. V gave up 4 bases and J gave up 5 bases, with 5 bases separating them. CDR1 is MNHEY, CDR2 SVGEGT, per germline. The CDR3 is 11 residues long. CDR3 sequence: CASSSGYGYTF. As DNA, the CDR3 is TGTGCCAGCAGTTCCGGATATGGCTACACCTTC.

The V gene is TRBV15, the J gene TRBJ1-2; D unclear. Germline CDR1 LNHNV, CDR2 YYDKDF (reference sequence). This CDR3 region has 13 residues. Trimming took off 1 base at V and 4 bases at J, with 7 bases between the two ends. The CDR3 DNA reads TGTGCCACCAGCAGAGGGGCAGCCTATGGCTACACCTTC. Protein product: CATSRGAAYGYTF.

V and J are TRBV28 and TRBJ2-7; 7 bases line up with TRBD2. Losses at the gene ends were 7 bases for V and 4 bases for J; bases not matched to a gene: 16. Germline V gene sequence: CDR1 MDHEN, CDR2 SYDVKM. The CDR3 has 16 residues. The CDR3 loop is CASTTGVWGGSYEQYF. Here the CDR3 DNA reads TGTGCCAGCACCACTGGGGTGTGGGGGGGATCTTACGAGCAGTACTTC.

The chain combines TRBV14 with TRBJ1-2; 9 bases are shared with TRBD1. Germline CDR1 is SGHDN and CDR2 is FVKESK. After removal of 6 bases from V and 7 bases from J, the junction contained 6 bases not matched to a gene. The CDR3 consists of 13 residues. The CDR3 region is CASSDRGNGGYTF. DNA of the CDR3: TGTGCCAGCAGTGACAGGGGGAACGGTGGCTACACCTTC.